The 23 T cell receptor beta chains in this list originate from one sample, sequenced in a study of blood T cell repertoires in COVID-19. Assay used: immunoSEQ multiplex PCR; TCRdb lists only in-frame clones, some missing. In the table there are about 42,000 clones, 89% of which are singletons. The sequencing input was peripheral blood. The receptors here all came from a human donor in a cohort sampled during active COVID-19.

The rearrangement uses TRBV7-9 and TRBJ2-3, with 7 bases lining up with TRBD2. CDR3 length: 15 residues. Per germline, CDR1 SEHNR and CDR2 FQNEAQ (reference sequence). Losses at the gene ends were 5 bases for V and 4 bases for J; bases not matched to a gene: 9. CDR3 sequence: CASSRGEGWADTQYF. The CDR3 region has the DNA TGTGCCAGCAGCCGGGGGGAGGGATGGGCAGATACGCAGTATTTT.

The chain joins TRBV6-6 to TRBJ1-1; no definite D call. CDR1 is MNHNY and CDR2 is SVGAGI in the germline V gene (reference sequence). There are 14 residues in the CDR3. V shed 5 bases and J shed 1 base, with 11 bases lying between them. In nucleotides, the CDR3 is TGTGCCAGCAGTCCCCTAACTCCGAACACTGAAGCTTTCTTT. Its protein product is CASSPLTPNTEAFF.

The CDR3 region has the DNA TGTTCCTCGAACGAGCCTTATAATCAGCCCCAGCATTTT. As protein: CSSNEPYNQPQHF. The rearrangement joins TRBV6-6 to TRBJ1-5, with no clear D. The CDR3 runs to 13 residues. The germline V gene encodes CDR1 MNHNY and CDR2 SVGAGI (reference sequence).

The chain is built from TRBV12-3 or TRBV12-4 and TRBJ1-5; D uncertain. CDR3 length equals 13 residues. The V end lost 3 bases, the J end lost 9 bases, and 12 bases lay between the germline ends. The CDR3 coding sequence is TGTGCCAGCAGTTTTTCTGGTCCTACGCCCCAGCATTTT. Translating it yields CASSFSGPTPQHF.

The rearrangement joins TRBV10-3 to TRBJ1-1; tentative D call: TRBD1 (6 bases). Between the trimmed V and J ends, which lost 5 bases and 2 bases, there was a span of 12 bases. The length of the CDR3 is 14 residues. Germline V CDR1 and CDR2: ENHRY, SYGVKD. This chain's CDR3 is CAISSDRSNTEAFF. The CDR3 nucleotides read TGTGCCATCAGTTCCGACAGGAGTAACACTGAAGCTTTCTTT.

This chain uses TRBV14 with TRBJ2-7; 8 bases map to TRBD1. V was pared by 2 bases and J by 5 bases, with 2 bases of the junction left unmatched. This CDR3 has 13 amino acids. Germline CDR1 reads SGHDN; CDR2 reads FVKESK. CDR3 in amino acids: CASSQWTGNEQYF. CDR3 in DNA: TGTGCCAGCAGCCAATGGACAGGGAACGAGCAGTACTTC.

The chain joins TRBV19 to TRBJ1-6; possibly TRBD1 for D (6 bases). V was pared by 6 bases and J by 2 bases, with 11 bases between. The CDR3 sequence is 15 residues long. Germline loops: CDR1 LNHDA, CDR2 SQIVND (reference sequence). This chain's CDR3 is CASRLGAAYNSPLHF. Written as DNA, the CDR3 is TGTGCCAGTAGGTTGGGGGCCGCCTATAATTCACCCCTCCACTTT.

The chain combines TRBV4-3 with TRBJ1-2; D might be TRBD1 (6 bases). This CDR3 comprises 14 residues. Germline V lookup: CDR1 LGHNA, CDR2 YSLEER. Trimming took off 0 bases at V and 4 bases at J, with 9 bases between the two ends. The CDR3 DNA sequence: TGCGCCAGCAGCCAAGAGAGACAGGCCTATGGCTACACCTTC. Its translation: CASSQERQAYGYTF.

This clone was seen just once. The rearrangement uses TRBV9 and TRBJ1-2; the match to TRBD1 covers 9 bases. Trimming cost V 0 bases and J 7 bases; bases outside gene matches: 7. The length of the CDR3 is 15 residues. Germline CDR1 is SGDLS and CDR2 is YYNGEE. The CDR3 DNA follows: TGTGCCAGCAGCGTAGAGGACAGGGGTTTTTTTGGCTACACCTTC. Its translation is CASSVEDRGFFGYTF.

This rearrangement joins TRBV7-2 to TRBJ1-1; D might be TRBD1 (5 bases). The CDR3 sequence is 14 residues long. Trimming removed 1 base from V and 2 bases from J, with 8 bases in between. Looked up from germline, CDR1 is SGHTA and CDR2 is FQGNSA. The CDR3 nucleotides read TGTGCCAGCAGCTTAGGAAGGGGAAACACTGAAGCTTTCTTT. This sequence encodes CASSLGRGNTEAFF.

CDR3 nucleotide sequence: TGTGCCAGCAGTTTATCCGGACTAGCGAGACTCTACGAGCAGTACTTC. Protein: CASSLSGLARLYEQYF. J is TRBJ2-7 and V is TRBV27, with TRBD2 identical over 9 bases. The junction had 6 bases not matched to a gene; V was cut back by 0 bases and J by 3 bases. CDR1 is MNHEY and CDR2 is SMNVEV in the germline V gene (reference sequence). This CDR3 has 16 amino acids.

The V gene is TRBV6-2 or TRBV6-3, the J gene TRBJ2-7; 9 bases are shared with TRBD1. V shed 2 bases, J shed 5 bases, and the junction held 7 bases outside the gene matches. The CDR3 totals 15 residues. Germline CDR1 reads MNHEY; CDR2 reads SVGEGT. This CDR3 is CASSYGQGQGNEQYF. The CDR3 DNA follows: TGTGCCAGCAGTTACGGACAGGGACAGGGCAACGAGCAGTACTTC.

CDR3 DNA sequence: TGTGCCACCCGGCAAAGTACGGGCTCCTACGAGCAGTACTTC. It translates to CATRQSTGSYEQYF. The rearrangement joins TRBV6-5 to TRBJ2-7; D unresolved. The CDR3 totals 14 residues. With 10 bases removed from V and 0 bases from J, the gap between germline ends came to 16 bases. Looked up from germline, CDR1 is MNHEY and CDR2 is SVGAGI.

The chain links TRBV3-1 (or the pseudogene TRBV3-2) to TRBJ1-1; 7 positions agree with TRBD1. Per germline, CDR1 LGHDT and CDR2 YNNKEL (reference sequence). The CDR3 spans 14 residues. V was pared by 6 bases and J by 3 bases, with 7 bases of the junction left unmatched. The CDR3 DNA is TGTGCCAGCAGACTCAGGGGGTCGGACACTGAAGCTTTCTTT. This sequence encodes CASRLRGSDTEAFF.

The gene calls are TRBV12-3 or TRBV12-4 and TRBJ2-7, with D tentatively TRBD2 (7 bases). Trimming pared 7 bases from V and 4 bases from J, leaving 14 bases between. This CDR3 is built from 13 residues. CDR3 coding DNA: TGTGCCAGCACTCTTGAGGGGGGGTACGAGCAGTACTTC. Amino acid sequence: CASTLEGGYEQYF.

This chain joins TRBV2 and TRBJ2-7, with 9 bases that match TRBD1. The CDR3 consists of 16 residues. CDR1 and CDR2 (germline): SNHLY, FYNNEI. J was trimmed by 0 bases and V by 3 bases; bases with no gene match: 6. CDR3 residues: CASSEGQGTLSYEQYF. CDR3 in DNA: TGTGCCAGCAGTGAGGGACAGGGTACCCTCTCCTACGAGCAGTACTTC.

This rearrangement joins TRBV28 to TRBJ1-6; TRBD1 agrees at 9 bases. CDR3 length: 14 residues. Germline V gives CDR1 MDHEN, CDR2 SYDVKM. The trim removed 6 bases at V and 6 bases at J, leaving 3 bases unmatched. In nucleotides, the CDR3 is TGTGCCAGCAGGCCGGGACAGGGTAATTCACCCCTCCACTTT. It yields the protein CASRPGQGNSPLHF.

This clone was observed a single time. This sequence joins TRBV11-2 and TRBJ1-1; 7 bases map to TRBD1. V shed 5 bases, J shed 1 base, and the junction held 10 bases outside the gene matches. This CDR3 spans 16 amino acids. Germline V gene lookup returns CDR1 SGHAT and CDR2 FQNNGV. This CDR3 is CASSQGRGRRNTEAFF. CDR3 sequence (DNA): TGTGCCAGCAGCCAAGGTAGGGGGCGAAGGAACACTGAAGCTTTCTTT.

This chain uses TRBV4-3 with TRBJ2-3, with a weak D call TRBD2 (5 bases). CDR3 length: 16 amino acids. From germline, CDR1 is LGHNA and CDR2 YSLEER. V lost 0 bases to trimming and J lost 0 bases, with 10 bases between them. The CDR3 DNA is TGCGCCAGCAGCCAAGACGCGGGTCAGAGCACAGATACGCAGTATTTT. Its translation is CASSQDAGQSTDTQYF.

The chain uses TRBV7-2 and TRBJ1-6; D is perhaps TRBD1 (6 bases). The CDR3 sequence is 14 residues long. V lost 4 bases, J lost 6 bases, and 10 bases lay in between. CDR1 is SGHTA and CDR2 is FQGNSA in the germline V gene. The DNA for the CDR3 is TGTGCCAGCAGCTCAGACAGGATTAATTCACCCCTCCACTTT. This codes for CASSSDRINSPLHF.

The V call is TRBV11-2, the J call TRBJ1-1; D possibly corresponds to TRBD1 (6 bases). Trimming left V 1 base short and J 7 bases short, with 13 bases between. The CDR3 totals 14 residues. The germline V gene encodes CDR1 SGHAT and CDR2 FQNNGV. CDR3 amino acids: CASSLGTALGEAFF. In nucleotides, the CDR3 is TGTGCCAGCAGCTTAGGGACAGCTCTCGGTGAAGCTTTCTTT.

This clone was found once. V and J are TRBV7-8 and TRBJ1-4, with 7 positions matching TRBD1. In germline, CDR1 is SGHVS, CDR2 FQNEAQ. The CDR3 contains 15 residues. With 5 bases clipped from V and 14 bases from J, the junction kept 17 bases outside the gene matches. The CDR3 DNA is TGTGCCAGCAGCCCCGAACAGGGGCGGTCATTCGGCCTGTTTTTT. Its translation is CASSPEQGRSFGLFF.

V and J are TRBV19 and TRBJ1-5, with TRBD1 matching over 7 bases. The germline V gene has CDR1 LNHDA and CDR2 SQIVND (reference sequence). CDR3 length: 16 amino acids. V shed 4 bases and J 3 bases; nucleotides not matched to a gene: 9. CDR3 sequence reads: CASSKPAGQLNQPQHF. The CDR3 DNA reads as TGTGCCAGTAGTAAACCCGCGGGACAGCTCAATCAGCCCCAGCATTTT.